This paragraph reports one TCR beta chain. Its target antigen remains unknown. No per-base quality is available; no much larger clone lies one base away. The immunoSEQ Assay, a bias-controlled multiplex PCR, was used to amplify TCRbeta CDR3 regions from genomic DNA. On the authors' methods: Nucleated cell counts per sample were estimated from amplification of reference gene primers within the assay. Sequence reads were collapsed and filtered to measure the absolute abundance of every unique TCRbeta CDR3 rearrangement. For each sample, productive Simpson clonality was calculated by taking the square root of Simpson's diversity index across productive rearrangements. The clones in this table, taken by TCRdb from immuneACCESS, are in-frame only. Not every clone is retained; where verified, under half of the shortfall comes from an unresolved V gene, and the cause of the rest is unknown. For V, J and clone size, that table is used; D and trimming come from the DNA. For this sample there are 150,000 to 180,000 clones; roughly 83% appear just once. The top ten clonotypes cover roughly 29% of the sample.

This specimen belongs to a study of blood T cell repertoires in COVID-19 (dated by TCRdb to the early 2020s). A note on the overall study: Samples from collaborators originated in the United States, Italy and Spain and spanned both the acute and convalescent phases of COVID-19. The material from the prospective study consisted of cDNA or gDNA derived from T cells, B-cell-depleted T cells, or PBMCs. Subjects who had been exposed to COVID-19, were actively infected with it, or had recovered from it provided the deeply sampled blood TCRbeta repertoires that made up the dataset. A freely available public database, intended as a resource for researchers studying the immune response to SARS-CoV-2, is where the repertoires were released. Samples were obtained from the ongoing ImmuneRACE study (first 160 participants) and from 1,254 subjects provided by 6 global collaborators. Nearly every sample came with metadata listing a de-identified subject ID, COVID-19 status, age in years and sex. Where available, HLA class I and class II types were obtained from metadata supplied by the sample provider rather than from assay-based typing. Findings and caveats that apply to the study as a whole: The amount of clinical and demographic metadata varied by source and participant and was provided uncurated.

CDR1 and CDR2 are read off the germline V gene as MNHEY and SVGAGI. V loses 4 bases of germline sequence and J loses 3 bases, and the interval between the two ends is 16 bases. The cysteine opens and the phenylalanine closes a CDR3 of 16 amino acids. The retained sequence is limited to the CDR3, 48 bases, with the frame set at the first base. Whole blood was collected in K2EDTA tubes by collaborating institutions according to the institutions' own protocols. For TCRbeta analysis, collaborators shipped samples in one of three forms: frozen whole blood, isolated PBMCs, or DNA extracted from either of those sample types.

The sequence is built from TRBV6-5 and TRBJ1-5; the D gene is possibly TRBD1, with 6 bases matching. The clonotype was recovered from a woman aged 60 to 75 with acute or convalescent COVID-19. Sequencing was carried out using peripheral blood. The DNA reads as follows: TGTGCCAGCAGTTCCCGCTGGACAGACGCCAATCAGCCCCAGCATTTT. The encoded protein is CASSSRWTDANQPQHF.